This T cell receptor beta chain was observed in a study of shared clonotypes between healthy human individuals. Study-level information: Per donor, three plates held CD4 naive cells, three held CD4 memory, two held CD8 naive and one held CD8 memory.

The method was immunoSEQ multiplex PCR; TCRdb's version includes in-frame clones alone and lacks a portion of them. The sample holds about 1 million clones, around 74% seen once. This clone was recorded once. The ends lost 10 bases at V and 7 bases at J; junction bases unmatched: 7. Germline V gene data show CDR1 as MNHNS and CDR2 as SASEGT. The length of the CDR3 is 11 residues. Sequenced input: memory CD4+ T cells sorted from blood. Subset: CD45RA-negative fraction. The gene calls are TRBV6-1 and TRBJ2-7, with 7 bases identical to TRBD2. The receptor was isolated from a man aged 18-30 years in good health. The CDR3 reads CATRGRYEQYF. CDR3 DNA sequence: TGTGCCACTCGCGGGAGATATGAGCAGTACTTC.